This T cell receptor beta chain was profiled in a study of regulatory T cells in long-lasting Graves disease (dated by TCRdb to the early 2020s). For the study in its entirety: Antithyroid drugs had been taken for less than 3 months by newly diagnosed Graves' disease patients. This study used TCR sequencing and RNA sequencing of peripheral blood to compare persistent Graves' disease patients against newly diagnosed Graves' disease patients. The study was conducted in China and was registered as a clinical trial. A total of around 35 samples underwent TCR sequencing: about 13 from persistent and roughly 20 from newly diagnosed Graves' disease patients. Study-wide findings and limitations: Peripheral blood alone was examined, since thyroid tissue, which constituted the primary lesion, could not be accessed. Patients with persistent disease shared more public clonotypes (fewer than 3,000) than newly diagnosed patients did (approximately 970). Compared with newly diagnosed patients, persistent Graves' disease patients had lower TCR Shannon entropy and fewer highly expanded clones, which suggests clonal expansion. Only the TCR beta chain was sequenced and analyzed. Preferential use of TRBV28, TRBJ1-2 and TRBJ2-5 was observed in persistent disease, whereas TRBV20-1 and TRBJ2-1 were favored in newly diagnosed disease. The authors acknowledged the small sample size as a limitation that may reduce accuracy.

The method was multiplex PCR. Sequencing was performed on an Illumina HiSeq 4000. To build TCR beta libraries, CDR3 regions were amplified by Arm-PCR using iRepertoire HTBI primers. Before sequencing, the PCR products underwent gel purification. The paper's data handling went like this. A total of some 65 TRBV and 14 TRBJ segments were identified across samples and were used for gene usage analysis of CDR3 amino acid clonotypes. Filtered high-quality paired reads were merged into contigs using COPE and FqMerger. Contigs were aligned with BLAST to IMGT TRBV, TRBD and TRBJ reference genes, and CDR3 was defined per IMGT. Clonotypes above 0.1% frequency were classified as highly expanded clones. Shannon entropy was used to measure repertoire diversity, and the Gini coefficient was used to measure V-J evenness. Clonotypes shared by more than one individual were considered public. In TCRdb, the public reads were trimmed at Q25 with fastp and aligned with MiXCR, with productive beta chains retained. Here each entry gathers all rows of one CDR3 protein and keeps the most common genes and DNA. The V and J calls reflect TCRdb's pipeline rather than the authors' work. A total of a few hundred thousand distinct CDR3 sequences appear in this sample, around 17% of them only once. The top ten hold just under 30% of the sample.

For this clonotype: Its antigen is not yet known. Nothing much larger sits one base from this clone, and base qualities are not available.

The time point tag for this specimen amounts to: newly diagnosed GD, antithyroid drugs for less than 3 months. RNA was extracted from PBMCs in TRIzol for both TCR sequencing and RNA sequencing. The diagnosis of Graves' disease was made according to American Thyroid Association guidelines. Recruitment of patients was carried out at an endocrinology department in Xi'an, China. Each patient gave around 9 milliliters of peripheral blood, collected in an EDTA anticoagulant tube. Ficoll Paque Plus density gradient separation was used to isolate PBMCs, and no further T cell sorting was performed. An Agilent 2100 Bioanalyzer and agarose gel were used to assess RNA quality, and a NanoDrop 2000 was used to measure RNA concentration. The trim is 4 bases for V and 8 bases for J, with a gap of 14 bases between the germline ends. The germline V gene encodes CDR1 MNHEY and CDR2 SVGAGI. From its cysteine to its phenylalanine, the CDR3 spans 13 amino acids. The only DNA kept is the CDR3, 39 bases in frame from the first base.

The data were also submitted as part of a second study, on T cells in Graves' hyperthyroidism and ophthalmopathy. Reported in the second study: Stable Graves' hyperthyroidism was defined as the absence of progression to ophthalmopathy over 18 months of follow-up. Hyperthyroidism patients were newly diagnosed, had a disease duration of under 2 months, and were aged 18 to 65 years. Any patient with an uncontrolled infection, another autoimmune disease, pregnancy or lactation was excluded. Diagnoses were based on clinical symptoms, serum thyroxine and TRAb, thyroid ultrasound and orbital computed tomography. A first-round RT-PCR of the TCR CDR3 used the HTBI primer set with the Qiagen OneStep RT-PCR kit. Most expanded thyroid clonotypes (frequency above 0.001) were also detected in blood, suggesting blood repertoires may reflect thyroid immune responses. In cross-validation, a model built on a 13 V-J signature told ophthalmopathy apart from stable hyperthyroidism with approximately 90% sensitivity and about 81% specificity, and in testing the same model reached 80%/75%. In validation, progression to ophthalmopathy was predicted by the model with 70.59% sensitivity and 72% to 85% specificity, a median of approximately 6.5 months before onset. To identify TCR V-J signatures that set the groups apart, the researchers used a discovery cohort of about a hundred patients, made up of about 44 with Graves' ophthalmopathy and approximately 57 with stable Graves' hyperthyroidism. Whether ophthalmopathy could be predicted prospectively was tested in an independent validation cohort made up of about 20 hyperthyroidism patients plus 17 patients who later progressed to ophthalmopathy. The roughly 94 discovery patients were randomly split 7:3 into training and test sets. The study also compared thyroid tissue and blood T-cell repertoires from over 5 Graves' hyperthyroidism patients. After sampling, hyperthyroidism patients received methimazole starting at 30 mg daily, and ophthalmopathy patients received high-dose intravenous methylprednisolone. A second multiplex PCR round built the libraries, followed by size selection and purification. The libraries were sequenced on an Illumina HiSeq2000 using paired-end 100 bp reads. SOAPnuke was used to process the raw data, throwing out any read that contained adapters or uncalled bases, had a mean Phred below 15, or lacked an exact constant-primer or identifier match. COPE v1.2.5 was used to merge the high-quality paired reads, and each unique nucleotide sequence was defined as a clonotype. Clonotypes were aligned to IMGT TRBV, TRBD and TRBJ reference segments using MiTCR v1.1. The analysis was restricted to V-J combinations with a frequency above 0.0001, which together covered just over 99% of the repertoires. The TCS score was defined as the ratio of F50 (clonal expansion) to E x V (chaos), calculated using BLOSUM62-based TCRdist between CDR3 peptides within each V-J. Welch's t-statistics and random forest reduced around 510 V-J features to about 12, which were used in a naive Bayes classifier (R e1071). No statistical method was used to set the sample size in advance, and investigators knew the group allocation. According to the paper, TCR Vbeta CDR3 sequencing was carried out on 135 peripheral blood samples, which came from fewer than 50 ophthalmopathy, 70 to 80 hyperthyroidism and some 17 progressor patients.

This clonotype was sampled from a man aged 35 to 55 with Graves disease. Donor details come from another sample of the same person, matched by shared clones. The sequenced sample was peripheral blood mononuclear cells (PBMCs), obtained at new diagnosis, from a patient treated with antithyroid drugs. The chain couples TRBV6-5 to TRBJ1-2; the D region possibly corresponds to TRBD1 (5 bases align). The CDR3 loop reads CASSSRRRGGYTF. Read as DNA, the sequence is TGTGCCAGCAGTTCTCGTAGGAGGGGAGGCTACACCTTC.